The 25 T cell receptor beta chains below come from one sample, sequenced in a study of T cells in Graves' hyperthyroidism and ophthalmopathy (dated by TCRdb to the late 2010s). Receptor amplification or capture employed multiplex PCR. The sequencer was an Illumina HiSeq 2000. Amplification of TCR beta CDR3 regions was carried out from RNA transcripts. The TCR CDR3 was subjected to a first round of RT-PCR using the HTBI primer set and the Qiagen OneStep RT-PCR kit. Through fastp at Q25 and MiXCR, TCRdb rebuilt clones from the public reads, retaining in-frame beta chains. Each entry merges the rows of one CDR3 protein and shows their most common DNA and genes. The sample yields about 770,000 distinct CDR3 sequences; roughly a sixth were counted once. Around 15% of the sample rests with the top ten. The sequenced sample was blood. Receptors were obtained from a woman aged 45 to 65 with Graves' hyperthyroidism that later progressed to Graves' ophthalmopathy.

CDR3 residues: CASSQSTEQTSTDTQYF. CDR3 DNA: TGTGCCAGCAGTCAATCGACAGAGCAAACTAGCACAGATACGCAGTATTTT. The chain has TRBV6-2 or TRBV6-3 and TRBJ2-3, with D perhaps TRBD1 (5 bases). CDR3 length: 17 residues. Trimming removed 5 bases from V and 0 bases from J, with 18 bases in between. The germline V gene has CDR1 MNHEY and CDR2 SVGEGT.

The CDR3 loop reads CASSGTGRSVNNEQFF. CDR3 bases: TGTGCCAGCAGTGGGACAGGGAGGAGTGTTAACAATGAGCAGTTCTTC. The genes are TRBV6-2 or TRBV6-3 and TRBJ2-1; 9 nucleotides match TRBD1. Germline V gene lookup returns CDR1 MNHEY and CDR2 SVGEGT. The V and J ends lost 5 bases and 5 bases, in that order; junction bases with no gene match: 10. The length of the CDR3 is 16 residues.

The table lists this clonotype with a few counts. One end of the junction does not line up with germline, which may come from a read error. The chain carries TRBV12-3 or TRBV12-4 and TRBJ1-5; D is unresolved. The CDR3 sequence is 13 residues long. The CDR3: CASSLGGDQPRHF. Written as DNA, the CDR3 is TGTGCCAGCAGTTTAGGTGGGGATCAGCCCCGGCATTTT.

DNA of the CDR3: TGTGCCAGTAGTACAGGCAGACCCTACGAGCAGTACTTC. This translates into CASSTGRPYEQYF. This chain joins TRBV19 and TRBJ2-7; unclear D gene. V gave up 4 bases and J gave up 2 bases, with 9 bases separating them. CDR1 is LNHDA, CDR2 SQIVND, per germline (reference sequence). The CDR3 runs to 13 residues.

This clonotype occurred a few times. This chain joins TRBV5-4 and TRBJ2-7; tentatively, D is TRBD1 (7 bases). The CDR3 is 15 residues long. The V and J ends lost 3 bases and 1 base respectively, with 14 bases between them. In germline, CDR1 is SGHNT, CDR2 YYREEE (reference sequence). The CDR3 region has the DNA TGTGCCAGCAGCTCCAGGACAGGAGGGTCCTACGAGCAGTACTTC. This gives the protein CASSSRTGGSYEQYF.

This rearrangement joins TRBV7-3 to TRBJ2-5; D is unresolved. The germline gives CDR1 SGHTA, CDR2 FQGTGA. The CDR3 has 13 amino acids. V gave up 1 base and J gave up 1 base, with 4 bases separating them. CDR3 protein: CASSLNPQETQYF. As DNA, the CDR3 is TGTGCCAGCAGCTTAAACCCCCAAGAGACCCAGTACTTC. The complete variable domain, with remaining parts taken from reference TRBV7-3 and TRBJ2-5, reads GAGVSQTPSNKVTEKGKYVELRCDPISGHTALYWYRQSLGQGPEFLIYFQGTGAADDSGLPNDRFFAVRPEGSVSTLKIQRTERGDSAVYLCASSLNPQETQYFGPGTRLLVL.

The rearrangement uses TRBV5-4 and TRBJ2-5; D is ambiguous. The CDR3 is made up of 12 amino acids. The ends were cut back, 4 bases at V and 1 base at J, with 5 bases in the middle. The V gene's germline CDR1 is SGHNT and CDR2 YYREEE (reference sequence). DNA for the CDR3: TGTGCCAGCAGCACCCTCCAAGAGACCCAGTACTTC. This codes for CASSTLQETQYF.

This clonotype was seen a few times. The chain has TRBV6-2 or TRBV6-3 and TRBJ2-5; TRBD1 matches 9 bases. V gave up 7 bases and J gave up 5 bases; unmatched junction bases: 5. The CDR3 sequence is 13 residues long. Germline loops: CDR1 MNHEY, CDR2 SVGEGT. The chain's CDR3 is CASIPGTGETQYF. CDR3 nucleotide sequence: TGTGCCAGCATCCCCGGGACAGGGGAGACCCAGTACTTC.

The genes are TRBV18 and TRBJ1-6, with D maybe TRBD1 (5 bases). This CDR3 has 16 residues. Germline lookup yields CDR1 KGHSH and CDR2 LQKENI. The V and J ends lost 8 bases and 9 bases respectively, with 23 bases between them. The CDR3 nucleotides are TGTGCCAGCGCAACAGGTCTCCCGGCGGGGTCTTCACCCCTCCACTTT. Amino acid sequence: CASATGLPAGSSPLHF.

The gene calls are TRBV5-1 and TRBJ2-3; D is unresolved. The CDR3 sequence is 13 residues long. V was pared by 4 bases and J by 2 bases, with 8 bases between. Germline-derived CDR1 and CDR2 are SGHRS and YFSETQ. The CDR3 loop reads CASSDKLTDTQYF. The CDR3 nucleotides read TGCGCCAGCAGCGATAAACTCACAGATACGCAGTATTTT.

This clonotype was detected many times. As DNA, the CDR3 is TGTGCCAGCAGGGCCCGACAGGGGATCTCCAAAAACATTCAGTACTTC. This translates into CASRARQGISKNIQYF. The rearrangement links TRBV2 to TRBJ2-4; 8 nucleotides agree with TRBD1. Germline values: CDR1 SNHLY, CDR2 FYNNEI. This CDR3 comprises 16 residues. The trim removed 6 bases at V and 2 bases at J, leaving 9 bases unmatched.

Only a few counts were recorded for this clonotype. The chain links TRBV12-3 or TRBV12-4 to TRBJ2-2; a possible D gene is TRBD1 (6 bases). This CDR3 is built from 11 residues. The V and J ends lost 6 bases and 8 bases respectively, with 7 bases between them. For the CDR3, the DNA is TGTGCCAGCAGCGGACAGGGGGAGCTGTTTTTT. Translation: CASSGQGELFF.

Only a few counts were recorded for this clonotype. This chain connects TRBV18 to TRBJ1-1; D is uncertain. The V gene's germline CDR1 is KGHSH and CDR2 LQKENI. V lost 3 bases and J lost 2, with 13 bases in between. The CDR3 runs to 15 residues. The CDR3 DNA reads TGTGCCAGCTCACCGACAAGGACCCGAAACACTGAAGCTTTCTTT. Protein: CASSPTRTRNTEAFF.

The gene calls are TRBV7-2 and TRBJ2-2; D remains ambiguous. Per the germline V gene, CDR1 is SGHTA and CDR2 is FQGNSA. The CDR3 is 13 residues long. Trimming took 1 base from V and 6 from J, leaving 6 bases between them. The CDR3 sequence: CASSLDFSGELFF. In nucleotides, the CDR3 is TGTGCCAGCAGCTTAGATTTTTCCGGGGAGCTGTTTTTT. Complete variable domain (other parts from reference TRBV7-2 and TRBJ2-2): GAGVSQSPSNKVTEKGKDVELRCDPISGHTALYWYRQSLGQGLEFLIYFQGNSAPDKSGLPSDRFSAERTGGSVSTLTIQRTQQEDSAVYLCASSLDFSGELFFGEGSRLTVL.

V and J are TRBV9 and TRBJ2-2; 9 bases are shared with TRBD2. Per the germline V gene, CDR1 is SGDLS and CDR2 is YYNGEE. This CDR3 spans 14 amino acids. Losses at the gene ends were 4 bases for V and 8 bases for J; bases not matched to a gene: 6. The CDR3 here is CASSLRTSEGELFF. CDR3 DNA: TGTGCCAGCAGCCTGCGGACTAGCGAGGGGGAGCTGTTTTTT.

This chain links TRBV15 with TRBJ1-6; unclear D gene. The CDR3 has 15 amino acids. The ends were cut back, 7 bases at V and 0 bases at J, with 10 bases in the middle. Germline CDR1 and CDR2: LNHNV and YYDKDF (reference sequence). Written as DNA, the CDR3 is TGTGCCACCAAGTTATCGAGCTCCTATAATTCACCCCTCCACTTT. It translates to CATKLSSSYNSPLHF.

In this sample, this clonotype turned up many times. This chain connects TRBV12-3 or TRBV12-4 to TRBJ2-3; a weak D match, TRBD2 (5 bases). There are 17 residues in the CDR3. With 6 bases removed from V and 0 bases from J, the gap between germline ends came to 19 bases. CDR3 coding DNA: TGTGCCAGCAGCCCCCCGGGGTTTTCTACTAGCACAGATACGCAGTATTTT. It yields the protein CASSPPGFSTSTDTQYF.

Turning to this clonotype: Just one base apart from a much larger clone, this may be a read error. The V and J genes are TRBV5-1 and TRBJ1-2, with a weak D call TRBD1 (5 bases). Germline V lookup: CDR1 SGHRS, CDR2 YFSETQ. This CDR3 is 14 amino acids long. The V end lost 0 bases, the J end lost 6 bases, and 12 bases lay between the germline ends. The CDR3 DNA reads TGCGCCAGCAGCTTGGATCCGGGGCCGAATGGCTACACCTTC. Amino acids: CASSLDPGPNGYTF.

This clonotype has at least ten counts. The chain is built from TRBV5-1 and TRBJ2-3; 8 bases line up with TRBD2. Germline CDR1 and CDR2: SGHRS and YFSETQ. Germline trimming cut 1 base from V and 2 bases from J; bases unmatched to any gene: 6. The CDR3 contains 16 residues. CDR3 DNA sequence: TGCGCCAGCAGCTTGATTAGCGGGGCAAACACAGATACGCAGTATTTT. Amino acids: CASSLISGANTDTQYF. Variable domain in full (rest from reference TRBV5-1 and TRBJ2-3): KAGVTQTPRYLIKTRGQQVTLSCSPISGHRSVSWYQQTPGQGLQFLFEYFSETQRNKGNFPGRFSGRQFSNSRSEMNVSTLELGDSALYLCASSLISGANTDTQYFGPGTRLTVL.

The chain joins TRBV12-3 or TRBV12-4 to TRBJ1-1; D might be TRBD1 (5 bases). The length of the CDR3 is 15 residues. Trimming left V 7 bases short and J 0 bases short, with 15 bases between. The CDR3, as DNA: TGTGCCAGCAATTCCCCGGGGGGAGTGAACACTGAAGCTTTCTTT. Protein: CASNSPGGVNTEAFF.

This clonotype turned up a few times. The V and J genes are TRBV30 and TRBJ2-2; D remains unclear. The CDR3 spans 12 residues. V was trimmed by 2 bases and J by 2 bases, leaving 3 bases between them. The germline CDR1 and CDR2 sequences are GTSNPN and SVGIG (reference sequence). As DNA, the CDR3 is TGTGCCTGGAGTCACAACACCGGGGAGCTGTTTTTT. It specifies CAWSHNTGELFF.

The rearrangement joins TRBV7-9 to TRBJ1-1; a weak D match, TRBD1 (6 bases). Germline CDR1 SEHNR, CDR2 FQNEAQ (reference sequence). The CDR3 totals 15 residues. The V and J ends lost 6 bases and 5 bases respectively, with 19 bases between them. The CDR3 sequence is CASSLTGRGLTEAFF. The CDR3 DNA follows: TGTGCCAGCAGTTTGACAGGCCGGGGGCTTACTGAAGCTTTCTTT. The variable domain in full, completed from reference TRBV7-9 and TRBJ1-1, reads DTGVSQNPRHKITKRGQNVTFRCDPISEHNRLYWYRQTLGQGPEFLTYFQNEAQLEKSRLLSDRFSAERPKGSFSTLEIQRTEQGDSAMYLCASSLTGRGLTEAFFGQGTRLTVV.

The sample holds many counts of this clonotype. The V call is TRBV6-2 or TRBV6-3, the J call TRBJ2-5; TRBD2 agrees at 11 bases. Germline CDR1 is MNHEY and CDR2 is SVGEGT. This CDR3 region has 16 residues. The V and J ends lost 2 bases and 6 bases, in that order; junction bases with no gene match: 8. CDR3 coding DNA: TGTGCCAGCAGTTACAGGCCTAGCGGGGGGCTAAAGACCCAGTACTTC. Its translation: CASSYRPSGGLKTQYF.

Ten or more counts support this clonotype. J is TRBJ1-1 and V is TRBV20-1, with 8 bases fitting TRBD1. Per germline, CDR1 DFQATT and CDR2 SNEGSKA (reference sequence). The CDR3 spans 14 residues. V shed 6 bases, J shed 6 bases, and the junction held 12 bases outside the gene matches. The CDR3 reads CSAQPQGAYAEAFF. The CDR3 DNA follows: TGCAGTGCGCAACCTCAGGGGGCATACGCTGAAGCTTTCTTT.

The J gene is TRBJ1-5, the V gene TRBV20-1, with 7 bases that match TRBD1. With 5 bases clipped from V and 4 bases from J, the junction kept 8 bases outside the gene matches. Germline CDR1 DFQATT, CDR2 SNEGSKA (reference sequence). The CDR3 covers 14 residues. The CDR3 sequence: CSASGTAFNQPQHF. Here the CDR3 DNA reads TGCAGTGCTTCCGGGACAGCCTTTAATCAGCCCCAGCATTTT.